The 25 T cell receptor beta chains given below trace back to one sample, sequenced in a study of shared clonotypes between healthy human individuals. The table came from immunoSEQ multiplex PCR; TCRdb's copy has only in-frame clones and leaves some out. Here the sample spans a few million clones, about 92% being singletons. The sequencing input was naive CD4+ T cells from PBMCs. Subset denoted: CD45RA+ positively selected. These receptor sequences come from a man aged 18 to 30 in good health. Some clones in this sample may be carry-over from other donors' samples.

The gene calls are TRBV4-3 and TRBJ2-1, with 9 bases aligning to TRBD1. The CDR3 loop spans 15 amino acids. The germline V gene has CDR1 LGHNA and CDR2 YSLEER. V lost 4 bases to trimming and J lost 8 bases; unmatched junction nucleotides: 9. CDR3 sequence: CASSLRGTGYDEQFF. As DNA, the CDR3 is TGCGCCAGCAGCCTACGAGGGACAGGGTATGATGAGCAGTTCTTC.

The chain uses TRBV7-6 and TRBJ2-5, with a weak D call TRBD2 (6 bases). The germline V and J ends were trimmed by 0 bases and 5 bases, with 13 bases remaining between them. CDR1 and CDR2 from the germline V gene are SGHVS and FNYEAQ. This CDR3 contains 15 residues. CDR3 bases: TGTGCCAGCAGCTTAGCAACCGGGAGTGGGGAGACCCAGTACTTC. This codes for CASSLATGSGETQYF.

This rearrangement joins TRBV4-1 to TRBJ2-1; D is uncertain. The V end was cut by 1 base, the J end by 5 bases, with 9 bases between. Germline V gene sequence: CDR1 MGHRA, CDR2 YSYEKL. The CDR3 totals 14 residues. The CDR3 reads CASSQVDRDNEQFF. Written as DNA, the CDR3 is TGCGCCAGCAGCCAAGTAGATAGAGACAATGAGCAGTTCTTC.

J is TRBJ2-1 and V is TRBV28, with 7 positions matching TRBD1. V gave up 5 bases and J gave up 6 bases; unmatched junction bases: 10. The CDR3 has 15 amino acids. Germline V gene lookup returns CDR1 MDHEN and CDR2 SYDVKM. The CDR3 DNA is TGTGCCAGCAGTACTTCCGGGACAGCTCTCAATGAGCAGTTCTTC. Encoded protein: CASSTSGTALNEQFF.

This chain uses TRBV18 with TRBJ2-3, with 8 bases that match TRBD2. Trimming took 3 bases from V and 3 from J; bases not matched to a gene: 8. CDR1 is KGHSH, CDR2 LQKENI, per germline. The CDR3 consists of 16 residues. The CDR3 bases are TGTGCCAGCTCACCGCGACGGGAGGGGGGAACAGATACGCAGTATTTT. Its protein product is CASSPRREGGTDTQYF.

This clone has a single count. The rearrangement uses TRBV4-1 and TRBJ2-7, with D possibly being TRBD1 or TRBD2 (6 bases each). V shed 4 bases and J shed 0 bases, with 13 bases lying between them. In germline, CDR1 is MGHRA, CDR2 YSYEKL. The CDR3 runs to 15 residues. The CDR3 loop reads CASSPWGASSYEQYF. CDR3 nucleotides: TGCGCCAGCAGCCCATGGGGGGCCTCCTCCTACGAGCAGTACTTC.

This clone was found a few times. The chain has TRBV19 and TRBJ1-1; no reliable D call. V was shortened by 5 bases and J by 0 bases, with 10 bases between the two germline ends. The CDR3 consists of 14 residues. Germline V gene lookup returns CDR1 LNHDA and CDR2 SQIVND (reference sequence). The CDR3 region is CASSVTRMNTEAFF. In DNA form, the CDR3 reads TGTGCCAGTAGTGTAACAAGGATGAACACTGAAGCTTTCTTT.

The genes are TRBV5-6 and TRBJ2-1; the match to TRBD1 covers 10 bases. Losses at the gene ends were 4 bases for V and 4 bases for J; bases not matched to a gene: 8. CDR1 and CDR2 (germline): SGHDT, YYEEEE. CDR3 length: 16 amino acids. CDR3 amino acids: CASSRDRGLIYNEQFF. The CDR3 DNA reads TGTGCCAGCAGCCGGGACAGGGGCCTAATTTACAATGAGCAGTTCTTC.

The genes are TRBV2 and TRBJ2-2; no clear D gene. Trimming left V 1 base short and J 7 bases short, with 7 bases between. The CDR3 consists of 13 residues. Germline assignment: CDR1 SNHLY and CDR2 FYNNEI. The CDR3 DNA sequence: TGTGCCAGCAGTGAAGTTCCGGTCGGGGAGCTGTTTTTT. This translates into CASSEVPVGELFF.

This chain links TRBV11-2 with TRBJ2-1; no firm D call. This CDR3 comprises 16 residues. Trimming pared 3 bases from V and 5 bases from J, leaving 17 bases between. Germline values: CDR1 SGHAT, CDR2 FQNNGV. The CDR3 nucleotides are TGTGCCAGCAGCTTTGGTAGATACTTATTAAACAATGAGCAGTTCTTC. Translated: CASSFGRYLLNNEQFF.

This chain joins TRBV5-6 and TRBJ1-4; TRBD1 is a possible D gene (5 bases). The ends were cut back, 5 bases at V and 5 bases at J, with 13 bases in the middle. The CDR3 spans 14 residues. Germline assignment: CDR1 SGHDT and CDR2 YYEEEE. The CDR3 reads CASRAGPLNEKLFF. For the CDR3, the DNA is TGTGCCAGCAGGGCGGGACCGTTAAATGAAAAACTGTTTTTT.

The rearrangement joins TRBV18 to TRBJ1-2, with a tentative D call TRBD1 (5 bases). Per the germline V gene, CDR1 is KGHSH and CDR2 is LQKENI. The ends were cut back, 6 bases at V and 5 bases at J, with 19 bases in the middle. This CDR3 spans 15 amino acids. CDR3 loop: CASSLARVSEYGYTF. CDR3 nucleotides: TGTGCCAGCTCGCTTGCCAGGGTCTCGGAGTATGGCTACACCTTC. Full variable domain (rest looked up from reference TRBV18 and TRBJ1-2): NAGVMQNPRHLVRRRGQEARLRCSPMKGHSHVYWYRQLPEEGLKFMVYLQKENIIDESGMPKERFSAEFPKEGPSILRIQQVVRGDSAAYFCASSLARVSEYGYTFGSGTRLTVV.

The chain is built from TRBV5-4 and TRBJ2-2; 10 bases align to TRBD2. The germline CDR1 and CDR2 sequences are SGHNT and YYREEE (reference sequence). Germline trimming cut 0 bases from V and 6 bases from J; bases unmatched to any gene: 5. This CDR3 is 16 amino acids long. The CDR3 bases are TGTGCCAGCAGCTTGGTGGCTAGCGGGAGTCCCGGGGAGCTGTTTTTT. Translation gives CASSLVASGSPGELFF.

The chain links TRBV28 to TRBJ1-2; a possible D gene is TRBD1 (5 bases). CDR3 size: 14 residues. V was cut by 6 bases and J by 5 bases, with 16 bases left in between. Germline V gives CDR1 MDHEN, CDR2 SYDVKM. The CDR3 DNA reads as TGTGCCAGCAGCCCCGGGGGGTTGGGTTATGGCTACACCTTC. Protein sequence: CASSPGGLGYGYTF.

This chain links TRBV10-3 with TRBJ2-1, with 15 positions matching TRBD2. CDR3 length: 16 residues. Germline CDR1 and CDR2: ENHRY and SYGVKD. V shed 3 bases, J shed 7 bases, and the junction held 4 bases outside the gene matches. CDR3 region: CAISDGTSGRINEQFF. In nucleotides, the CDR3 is TGTGCCATCAGTGATGGGACTAGCGGGAGGATAAATGAGCAGTTCTTC.

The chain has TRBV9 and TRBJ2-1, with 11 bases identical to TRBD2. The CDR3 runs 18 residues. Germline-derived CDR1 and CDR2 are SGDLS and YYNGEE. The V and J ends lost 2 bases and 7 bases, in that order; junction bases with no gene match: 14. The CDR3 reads CASSVVSGLAGGTNEQFF. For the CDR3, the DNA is TGTGCCAGCAGCGTCGTATCGGGGCTAGCGGGAGGTACGAATGAGCAGTTCTTC.

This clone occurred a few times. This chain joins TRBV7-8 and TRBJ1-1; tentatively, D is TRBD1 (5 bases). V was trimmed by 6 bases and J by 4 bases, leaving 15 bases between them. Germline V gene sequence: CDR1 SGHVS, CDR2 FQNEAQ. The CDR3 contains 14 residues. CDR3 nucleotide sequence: TGTGCCAGCAGAAACGGGGGAAGGTCCACTGAAGCTTTCTTT. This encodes CASRNGGRSTEAFF.

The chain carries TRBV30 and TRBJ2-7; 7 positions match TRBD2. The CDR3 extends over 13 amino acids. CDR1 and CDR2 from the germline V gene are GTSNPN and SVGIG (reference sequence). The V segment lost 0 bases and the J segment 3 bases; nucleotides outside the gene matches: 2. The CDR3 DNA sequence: TGTGCCTGGAGTGTAGGGGAGGGCTACGAGCAGTACTTC. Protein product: CAWSVGEGYEQYF.

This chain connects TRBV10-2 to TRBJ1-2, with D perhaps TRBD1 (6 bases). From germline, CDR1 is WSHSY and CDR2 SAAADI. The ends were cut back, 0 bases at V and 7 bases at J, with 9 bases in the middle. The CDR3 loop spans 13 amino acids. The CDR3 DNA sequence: TGCGCCAGCAGTGAGTCGAAAGGGGGTGGCTACACCTTC. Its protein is CASSESKGGGYTF.

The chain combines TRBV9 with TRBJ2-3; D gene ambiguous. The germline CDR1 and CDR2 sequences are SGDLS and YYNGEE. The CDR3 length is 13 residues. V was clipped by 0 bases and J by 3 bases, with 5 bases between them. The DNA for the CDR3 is TGTGCCAGCAGCGTAGACCAGACAGATACGCAGTATTTT. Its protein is CASSVDQTDTQYF.

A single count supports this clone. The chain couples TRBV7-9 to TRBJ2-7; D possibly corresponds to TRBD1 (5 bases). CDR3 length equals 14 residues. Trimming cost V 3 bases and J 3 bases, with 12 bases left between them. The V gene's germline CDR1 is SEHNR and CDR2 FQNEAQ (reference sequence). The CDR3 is CASSFGQGYYEQYF. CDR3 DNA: TGTGCCAGCAGCTTTGGGCAGGGATACTACGAGCAGTACTTC.

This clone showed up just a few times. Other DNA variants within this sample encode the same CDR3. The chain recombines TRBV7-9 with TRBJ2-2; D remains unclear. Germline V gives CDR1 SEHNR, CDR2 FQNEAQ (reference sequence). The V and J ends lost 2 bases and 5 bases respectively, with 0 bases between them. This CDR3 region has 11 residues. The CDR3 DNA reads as TGTGCCAGCAGCTTAACCGGGGAGCTGTTTTTT. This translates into CASSLTGELFF.

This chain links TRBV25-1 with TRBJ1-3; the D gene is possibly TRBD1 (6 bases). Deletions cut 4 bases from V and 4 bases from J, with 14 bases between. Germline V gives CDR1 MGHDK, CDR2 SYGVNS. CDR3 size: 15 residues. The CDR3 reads CASSVGGHRGNTIYF. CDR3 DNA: TGTGCCAGCAGTGTGGGGGGGCACAGGGGAAACACCATATATTTT.

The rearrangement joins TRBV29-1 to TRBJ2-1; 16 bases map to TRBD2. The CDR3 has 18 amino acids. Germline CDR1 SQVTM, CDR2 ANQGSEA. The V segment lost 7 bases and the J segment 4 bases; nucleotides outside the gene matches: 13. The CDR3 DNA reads TGCAGCGGGCGACCGGGACTAGCGGGAGGGCCAAGGTACAATGAGCAGTTCTTC. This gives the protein CSGRPGLAGGPRYNEQFF.

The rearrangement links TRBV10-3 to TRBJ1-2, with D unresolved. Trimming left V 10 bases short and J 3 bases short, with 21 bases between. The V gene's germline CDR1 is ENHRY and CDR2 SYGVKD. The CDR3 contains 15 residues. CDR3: CATLAVGGMHYGYTF. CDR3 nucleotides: TGTGCCACCCTAGCGGTAGGAGGAATGCACTATGGCTACACCTTC.